These 32 T cell receptor beta chains were sequenced from one sample in a study of T cell responses to AZD1222 COVID-19 vaccine. The table came from immunoSEQ multiplex PCR; TCRdb's copy has only in-frame clones and leaves some out. The table lists roughly 200,000 clones, approximately 89% of them singletons. Sequenced material: peripheral blood, taken 28 days after the second AZD1222 dose. All receptors come from an adult who received the AZD1222 COVID-19 vaccine.

This clone occurred many times. The V gene is TRBV2, the J gene TRBJ2-3; D gene ambiguous. The CDR3 has 14 residues. V gave up 7 bases and J gave up 2 bases, with 13 bases separating them. Germline CDR1 and CDR2: SNHLY and FYNNEI. CDR3 sequence: CASMSDGVTDTQYF. CDR3 nucleotide sequence: TGTGCCAGCATGTCGGACGGAGTCACAGATACGCAGTATTTT.

This clone was observed a single time. The chain couples TRBV6-5 to TRBJ1-1; D is uncertain. V lost 8 bases and J 1 base, leaving 17 bases between the germline ends. The CDR3 extends over 15 amino acids. Per the germline V gene, CDR1 is MNHEY and CDR2 is SVGAGI. This CDR3 reads CASRPLEAANTEAFF. CDR3 sequence (DNA): TGTGCCAGCCGACCCCTAGAGGCCGCGAACACTGAAGCTTTCTTT.

The chain links TRBV5-1 to TRBJ2-1; TRBD2 aligns across 15 bases. This CDR3 has 16 residues. The junction had 9 bases not matched to a gene; V was cut back by 5 bases and J by 9 bases. Germline values: CDR1 SGHRS, CDR2 YFSETQ. CDR3 in DNA: TGCGCCAGCAGGCGGACTAGCGGGAGGGCCGTAAGTGAGCAGTTCTTC. This gives the protein CASRRTSGRAVSEQFF.

Written as DNA, the CDR3 is TGTGCCAGCAGCCCCCAGGGGTATGGTTCACCCCTCCACTTT. It yields the protein CASSPQGYGSPLHF. This chain connects TRBV7-2 to TRBJ1-6, with a possible D match to TRBD1 (6 bases). This CDR3 has 14 residues. Trimming shortened V by 5 bases and J by 9 bases, and 14 bases separated the two germline ends. The germline gives CDR1 SGHTA, CDR2 FQGNSA.

The chain has TRBV2 and TRBJ1-2; D not certain. The length of the CDR3 is 13 residues. Germline V gives CDR1 SNHLY, CDR2 FYNNEI. V lost 0 bases to trimming and J lost 4 bases, with 6 bases between them. The CDR3 spells CASSEAATYGYTF. The CDR3 DNA follows: TGTGCCAGCAGTGAAGCCGCCACCTATGGCTACACCTTC.

This clone has only a few counts. The chain carries TRBV11-2 and TRBJ1-2, with no clear D. The germline gives CDR1 SGHAT, CDR2 FQNNGV. CDR3 size: 14 residues. V was pared by 5 bases and J by 8 bases, with 18 bases between. The CDR3 here is CASSPSGISSGYTF. The CDR3 DNA follows: TGTGCCAGCAGCCCCTCGGGGATTAGTAGCGGCTACACCTTC. The variable domain in full, with the rest retrieved from reference TRBV11-2 and TRBJ1-2, is EAGVAQSPRYKIIEKRQSVAFWCNPISGHATLYWYQQILGQGPKLLIQFQNNGVVDDSQLPKDRFSAERLKGVDSTLKIQPAKLEDSAVYLCASSPSGISSGYTFGSGTRLTVV.

The J gene is TRBJ2-7, the V gene TRBV18; 14 bases are shared with TRBD2. Germline values: CDR1 KGHSH, CDR2 LQKENI. CDR3 length: 16 amino acids. After removal of 2 bases from V and 2 bases from J, the junction contained 2 bases not matched to a gene. CDR3 bases: TGTGCCAGCTCACCAGAGGGACTAGCGGGAGCCTACGAGCAGTACTTC. Its protein product is CASSPEGLAGAYEQYF.

This chain links TRBV15 with TRBJ2-7; perhaps TRBD2 as D (6 bases). The V gene lost 0 bases and the J gene lost 0 bases, with 12 bases spanning the gap. The V gene's germline CDR1 is LNHNV and CDR2 YYDKDF (reference sequence). The length of the CDR3 is 16 residues. CDR3 residues: CATSRDPRDGSYEQYF. As DNA, the CDR3 is TGTGCCACCAGCAGAGATCCGCGGGACGGCTCCTACGAGCAGTACTTC. Supplemented by reference TRBV15 and TRBJ2-7, the full variable domain reads DAMVIQNPRYQVTQFGKPVTLSCSQTLNHNVMYWYQQKSSQAPKLLFHYYDKDFNNEADTPDNFQSRRPNTSFCFLDIRSPGLGDTAMYLCATSRDPRDGSYEQYFGPGTRLTVT.

This rearrangement joins TRBV5-1 to TRBJ1-6; no reliable D call. The CDR3 runs to 15 residues. The germline V gene has CDR1 SGHRS and CDR2 YFSETQ. Between the trimmed V and J ends, which lost 3 bases and 1 base, there was a span of 8 bases. This CDR3 reads CASSWGGSYNSPLHF. The CDR3 DNA sequence: TGCGCCAGCAGCTGGGGAGGGTCCTATAATTCACCCCTCCACTTT.

The chain's CDR3 is CASSLLWDGDGYTF. In DNA, the CDR3 is TGTGCCAGCAGCCTATTATGGGATGGGGATGGCTACACCTTC. This sequence joins TRBV7-2 and TRBJ1-2; D gene unclear. Germline V gene data show CDR1 as SGHTA and CDR2 as FQGNSA. V lost 5 bases and J lost 6, with 16 bases in between. CDR3 length equals 14 residues. The whole variable domain, filled in from reference TRBV7-2 and TRBJ1-2, reads GAGVSQSPSNKVTEKGKDVELRCDPISGHTALYWYRQSLGQGLEFLIYFQGNSAPDKSGLPSDRFSAERTGGSVSTLTIQRTQQEDSAVYLCASSLLWDGDGYTFGSGTRLTVV.

The chain uses TRBV21-1 and TRBJ1-6; the table calls TRBD1, which could not be checked here. TRBV21-1 is described as a pseudogene. The CDR3 loop spans 16 amino acids. The CDR3 spells CASSMGARGINSPLHF. The CDR3 coding sequence is TGTGCCAGCAGCATGGGGGCAAGAGGGATTAATTCACCCCTCCACTTT.

This sequence joins TRBV7-9 and TRBJ2-7, with D perhaps TRBD1 or TRBD2 (5 bases each). Germline CDR1 and CDR2: SEHNR and FQNEAQ (reference sequence). The V end was cut by 5 bases, the J end by 13 bases, with 21 bases between. This CDR3 spans 13 amino acids. Here the CDR3 DNA reads TGTGCCAGCAGCATTGGGACGGATTTCTCCATATACTTC. Translating gives CASSIGTDFSIYF.

The gene calls are TRBV27 and TRBJ1-1; 7 nucleotides match TRBD1. The CDR3 has 14 residues. The junction had 3 bases not matched to a gene; V was cut back by 2 bases and J by 3 bases. Germline values: CDR1 MNHEY, CDR2 SMNVEV (reference sequence). CDR3 protein: CASSLRGQYTEAFF. As DNA, the CDR3 is TGTGCCAGCAGTTTAAGGGGACAGTACACTGAAGCTTTCTTT.

The V gene is TRBV5-1, the J gene TRBJ2-2; TRBD2 matches 10 bases. The CDR3 loop spans 15 amino acids. Per the germline V gene, CDR1 is SGHRS and CDR2 is YFSETQ. Losses at the gene ends were 4 bases for V and 7 bases for J; bases not matched to a gene: 7. CDR3 protein: CASSRSRTSGGELFF. CDR3 nucleotide sequence: TGCGCCAGCAGCAGATCGAGGACTAGCGGCGGGGAGCTGTTTTTT.

The genes are TRBV20-1 and TRBJ1-5; TRBD1 is a possible D gene (5 bases). Germline values: CDR1 DFQATT, CDR2 SNEGSKA (reference sequence). Trimming stripped 3 bases from V and 5 bases from J, with 26 bases between. The CDR3 spans 18 residues. Written as DNA, the CDR3 is TGCAGTGCTAGTTCATGGGCTAGCGGCGGGACCGGCTATCAGCCCCAGCATTTT. Translation: CSASSWASGGTGYQPQHF.

The rearrangement uses TRBV5-6 and TRBJ1-3; TRBD1 is a possible D gene (5 bases). Trimming cost V 3 bases and J 8 bases, with 27 bases left between them. This CDR3 region has 18 residues. Germline CDR1 reads SGHDT; CDR2 reads YYEEEE. The CDR3 sequence is CASSSPTESGRGWHTIYF. The CDR3 DNA reads as TGTGCCAGCAGCTCCCCGACCGAATCTGGGAGGGGATGGCACACCATATATTTT.

This clone was seen a few times. The chain has TRBV30 and TRBJ2-1; D gene unclear. This CDR3 spans 16 amino acids. Germline V gene sequence: CDR1 GTSNPN, CDR2 SVGIG (reference sequence). Trimming shortened V by 2 bases and J by 0 bases, and 14 bases separated the two germline ends. The CDR3 reads CAWSRPRGSSYNEQFF. The CDR3, as DNA: TGTGCCTGGAGTAGACCGCGCGGAAGCTCCTACAATGAGCAGTTCTTC.

The chain has TRBV29-1 and TRBJ2-7, with 11 bases lining up with TRBD1. With 4 bases clipped from V and 3 bases from J, the junction kept 2 bases outside the gene matches. The CDR3 has 13 residues. The germline V gene has CDR1 SQVTM and CDR2 ANQGSEA. CDR3 coding DNA: TGCAGCGTTGGGACAGGGGGCAACTACGAGCAGTACTTC. It specifies CSVGTGGNYEQYF.

V and J are TRBV2 and TRBJ2-3; 8 nucleotides agree with TRBD1. The CDR3 totals 15 residues. V trimming: 5 bases; J trimming: 2 bases; junction bases outside the gene matches: 6. CDR1 SNHLY and CDR2 FYNNEI come from the germline V gene. CDR3 amino acids: CASSLQGVNTDTQYF. DNA for the CDR3: TGTGCCAGCAGTTTACAGGGGGTAAACACAGATACGCAGTATTTT.

This clone appeared a single time. V usage is TRBV7-2 and J usage is TRBJ2-3; D ambiguous. Trimming took off 3 bases at V and 0 bases at J, with 7 bases between the two ends. The CDR3 loop spans 14 amino acids. Germline-derived CDR1 and CDR2 are SGHTA and FQGNSA. The CDR3 spells CASSFQYSTDTQYF. The CDR3 nucleotides read TGTGCCAGCAGCTTTCAGTATAGCACAGATACGCAGTATTTT.

V is TRBV5-1 and J is TRBJ1-4; D is possibly TRBD1 (5 bases). The CDR3 is made up of 15 amino acids. Per the germline V gene, CDR1 is SGHRS and CDR2 is YFSETQ. The V and J ends lost 4 bases and 5 bases respectively, with 15 bases between them. The CDR3: CASSGAGAENEKLFF. The CDR3 region has the DNA TGCGCCAGCAGCGGGGCTGGGGCGGAGAATGAAAAACTGTTTTTT.

This chain connects TRBV28 to TRBJ1-3, with 8 bases aligning to TRBD1. The ends lost 7 bases at V and 2 bases at J; junction bases unmatched: 4. The CDR3 has 14 residues. Germline loops: CDR1 MDHEN, CDR2 SYDVKM. This CDR3 reads CASKPDRAGNTIYF. The CDR3 DNA is TGTGCCAGCAAACCGGACAGGGCTGGAAACACCATATATTTT.

This sequence joins TRBV12-3 or TRBV12-4 and TRBJ1-6; no clear D. Trimming pared 7 bases from V and 7 bases from J, leaving 11 bases between. The CDR3 runs to 13 residues. The CDR3 sequence: CASTQWRNSPLHF. The CDR3 region has the DNA TGTGCCAGCACCCAGTGGAGAAATTCACCCCTCCACTTT.

A remark on this clone: The sample holds other DNA sequences that translate to the same CDR3. The rearrangement links TRBV5-1 to TRBJ1-3; a weak D match, TRBD1 (5 bases). The CDR3 spans 14 residues. Germline V lookup: CDR1 SGHRS, CDR2 YFSETQ. The ends were cut back, 5 bases at V and 4 bases at J, with 13 bases in the middle. CDR3 sequence: CASSSGGTGNTIYF. The CDR3 nucleotides read TGCGCCAGCAGTTCCGGAGGGACGGGAAACACCATATATTTT.

The J gene is TRBJ1-4, the V gene TRBV7-6; 7 nucleotides agree with TRBD1. This CDR3 comprises 15 residues. Trimming removed 6 bases from V and 10 bases from J; junction bases left unmatched: 14. Germline V gives CDR1 SGHVS, CDR2 FNYEAQ. CDR3 nucleotide sequence: TGTGCCAGCAGTACCACGACAGGGACCTCCCGAAAACTGTTTTTT. The encoded protein is CASSTTTGTSRKLFF.

The V and J genes are TRBV7-6 and TRBJ2-2; D remains unclear. Deletions cut 0 bases from V and 0 bases from J, with 5 bases between. This CDR3 has 15 residues. Germline CDR1 reads SGHVS; CDR2 reads FNYEAQ. The CDR3 reads CASSLAPTNTGELFF. CDR3 nucleotides: TGTGCCAGCAGCTTAGCGCCTACGAACACCGGGGAGCTGTTTTTT. Full variable domain (outside the CDR3, taken from reference TRBV7-6 and TRBJ2-2): GAGVSQSPRYKVTKRGQDVALRCDPISGHVSLYWYRQALGQGPEFLTYFNYEAQQDKSGLPNDRFSAERPEGSISTLTIQRTEQRDSAMYRCASSLAPTNTGELFFGEGSRLTVL.

This chain joins TRBV2 and TRBJ1-2; D ambiguous. The CDR3 consists of 13 residues. Germline V gene sequence: CDR1 SNHLY, CDR2 FYNNEI. V was pared by 6 bases and J by 0 bases, with 8 bases between. CDR3 sequence reads: CASSGGPNYGYTF. Written as DNA, the CDR3 is TGTGCCAGCAGCGGCGGACCTAACTATGGCTACACCTTC.

The chain recombines TRBV6-5 with TRBJ2-7, with TRBD1 matching over 10 bases. Losses at the gene ends were 6 bases for V and 3 bases for J; bases not matched to a gene: 5. CDR3 length: 14 amino acids. Germline-derived CDR1 and CDR2 are MNHEY and SVGAGI. The CDR3 DNA follows: TGTGCCAGCAGCAGGACAGGGGGAAGCTACGAGCAGTACTTC. Translating it yields CASSRTGGSYEQYF.

This rearrangement joins TRBV12-3 or TRBV12-4 to TRBJ2-3; D call uncertain. The ends were cut back, 4 bases at V and 6 bases at J, with 5 bases in the middle. This CDR3 comprises 11 residues. The CDR3 DNA sequence: TGTGCCAGCAGTTCTTACGATACGCAGTATTTT. Translating it yields CASSSYDTQYF.

J is TRBJ1-1 and V is TRBV4-3; TRBD1 matches at 7 bases. Trimming cost V 0 bases and J 3 bases; bases outside gene matches: 4. From germline, CDR1 is LGHNA and CDR2 YSLEER. This CDR3 contains 15 residues. CDR3 nucleotide sequence: TGCGCCAGCAGCCAAGATCGCCAGGGGGACACTGAAGCTTTCTTT. It translates to CASSQDRQGDTEAFF.

The gene calls are TRBV20-1 and TRBJ2-1, with 8 bases matching TRBD1. The V gene end was trimmed by 3 bases and the J gene end by 6 bases; junction bases not matched to a gene: 10. Germline assignment: CDR1 DFQATT and CDR2 SNEGSKA (reference sequence). The CDR3 runs 15 residues. The CDR3 nucleotides read TGCAGTGCTAGTAGAACAGGGGGATTCGGCAATGAGCAGTTCTTC. Translation gives CSASRTGGFGNEQFF.

V usage is TRBV11-2 and J usage is TRBJ2-1; the match to TRBD2 covers 11 bases. Per germline, CDR1 SGHAT and CDR2 FQNNGV. Germline trimming cut 5 bases from V and 1 base from J; bases unmatched to any gene: 7. The CDR3 contains 17 residues. This chain's CDR3 is CASSPPLAGVSYNEQFF. CDR3 DNA: TGTGCCAGCAGCCCACCACTAGCGGGGGTTTCCTACAATGAGCAGTTCTTC.